The clone carrying this T cell receptor beta chain was seen once. The CDR3 runs to 16 residues. CDR1 LGHDT and CDR2 YNNKEL come from the germline V gene (reference sequence). V shed 1 base and J 1 base; nucleotides not matched to a gene: 2. The data stem from a study of brain T cells in children with intractable seizures. Generated by immunoSEQ multiplex PCR, the TCRdb table keeps only in-frame clones and is missing some. The table has some 76,000 clones, roughly 91% seen once; the top ten hold less than 2%. The TCR originated in a boy under two years old with tuberous sclerosis and intractable seizures. The chain recombines TRBV3-1 (or the pseudogene TRBV3-2) with TRBJ2-2, with 8 bases fitting TRBD1. The specimen was peripheral blood, collected at surgery. The CDR3 DNA reads TGTGCCAGCAGCCAAGCCGGGACAGGGAACACCGGGGAGCTGTTTTTT. This translates into CASSQAGTGNTGELFF.